This T cell receptor (beta chain) emerged from a study of blood T cell repertoires in COVID-19. The germline V gene has CDR1 SSHAT and CDR2 FNYEAQ (reference sequence). The length of the CDR3 is 15 residues. Original handling: Using reference gene primer amplification, nucleated cell counts were estimated. Sequencing was performed with immunoSEQ multiplex PCR; in TCRdb, only in-frame clones are kept and a portion is missing. Clonal size and the V and J genes are those of that table, whereas D and trimming came from the DNA. The sample holds some 220,000 clones, 75% to 85% seen once. A note on this clone: The germline gene is not matched at one end of the junction; a read error may be the cause.

The receptor was derived from a human donor in a cohort sampled during active COVID-19. V and J are TRBV7-7 and TRBJ2-5; the D gene is possibly TRBD1 (6 bases). The material sequenced was peripheral blood. CDR3 sequence reads: CASSPQTGPQETQYF. CDR3 DNA: TGTGCTAGCAGCCCGCAGACAGGTCCTCAGGAGACCCAGTACTTC.